These 20 T cell receptor beta chains originate from one sample sequenced in a study of shared clonotypes between healthy human individuals (dated by TCRdb to the early 2020s). The library was prepared using the immunoSEQ multiplex PCR assay. Drawn from immuneACCESS, this table holds only the in-frame rearrangements with V and J called that TCRdb kept. Clones are partly lost; checked studies trace under half to an unresolved V gene and leave the rest unexplained. Here the sample has around 240,000 clones; 65% to 70% occur a single time. Of the sample, approximately 10% falls within the top ten clones. Specimen: memory CD4+ T cells sorted from blood. The sample's cell subset or site label is to be understood as: CD45RA-negative fraction. The receptors here all came from a man aged 25-45 years in good health.

This clone came up a few times. V is TRBV5-4 and J is TRBJ2-1, with unresolved D. Germline-derived CDR1 and CDR2 are SGHNT and YYREEE (reference sequence). V dropped 4 bases and J dropped 0 bases, with 14 bases sitting between them. The CDR3 length is 16 residues. The DNA of the CDR3 is TGTGCCAGCAGCCGCGAAGCTAGGAGCTCCTACAATGAGCAGTTCTTC. It is translated as CASSREARSSYNEQFF.

The chain is built from TRBV11-2 and TRBJ2-3; no firm D call. CDR1 SGHAT and CDR2 FQNNGV come from the germline V gene. V lost 5 bases and J lost 0, with 9 bases in between. The CDR3 length is 14 residues. CDR3 nucleotides: TGTGCCAGCAGCAGAACCTTTAGCACAGATACGCAGTATTTT. It is translated as CASSRTFSTDTQYF.

The chain couples TRBV19 to TRBJ1-1; maybe TRBD1 (5 bases). The V end lost 7 bases, the J end lost 0 bases, and 15 bases lay between the germline ends. Germline loops: CDR1 LNHDA, CDR2 SQIVND (reference sequence). CDR3 size: 15 residues. The CDR3 here is CASKAGRNMNTEAFF. DNA of the CDR3: TGTGCCAGTAAAGCAGGGAGAAACATGAACACTGAAGCTTTCTTT.

V gene TRBV5-1 combines with J gene TRBJ1-5; 8 nucleotides agree with TRBD1. After removal of 1 base from V and 7 bases from J, the junction contained 4 bases not matched to a gene. Germline V gene sequence: CDR1 SGHRS, CDR2 YFSETQ. The CDR3 sequence is 14 residues long. Here the CDR3 reads CASSLNPGGQPQHF. The CDR3 DNA sequence: TGCGCCAGCAGCTTGAATCCAGGGGGCCAGCCCCAGCATTTT.

The chain joins TRBV9 to TRBJ2-3; tentatively, D is TRBD1 or TRBD2 (5 bases each). The CDR3 loop spans 18 amino acids. The V and J ends lost 0 bases and 6 bases respectively, with 23 bases between them. Germline V CDR1 and CDR2: SGDLS, YYNGEE. Here the CDR3 DNA reads TGTGCCAGCAGCGTAGACCCTGGGGCTAGAAGGGAGTGGGATACGCAGTATTTT. Residues: CASSVDPGARREWDTQYF.

This chain joins TRBV28 and TRBJ1-1, with 7 bases identical to TRBD1. The J segment lost 1 base and the V segment lost 5 bases, leaving 4 bases of the junction unmatched. Germline V gives CDR1 MDHEN, CDR2 SYDVKM. The CDR3 sequence is 14 residues long. The CDR3 loop is CASSQPGGNTEAFF. CDR3 coding DNA: TGTGCCAGCAGTCAACCAGGGGGGAACACTGAAGCTTTCTTT.

This chain links TRBV5-1 with TRBJ2-1; possibly TRBD1 for D (5 bases). There are 15 residues in the CDR3. Germline loops: CDR1 SGHRS, CDR2 YFSETQ. Trimming removed 1 base at V and 1 base at J, with 9 bases between. CDR3 amino acids: CASSLFSGSYNEQFF. The CDR3 nucleotides are TGCGCCAGCAGCTTGTTTTCAGGGTCCTACAATGAGCAGTTCTTC.

This sequence joins TRBV29-1 and TRBJ1-3; no definite D call. Germline CDR1 SQVTM, CDR2 ANQGSEA. CDR3 length equals 14 residues. Trimming cost V 4 bases and J 4 bases, with 14 bases left between them. The CDR3 nucleotides read TGCAGCGTTGCCGATACTATGGACGGAAACACCATATATTTT. It specifies CSVADTMDGNTIYF.

J is TRBJ2-1 and V is TRBV5-1; 7 nucleotides line up with TRBD1. This CDR3 has 15 amino acids. V lost 4 bases and J lost 4; bases outside the gene matches: 8. Germline assignment: CDR1 SGHRS and CDR2 YFSETQ. In DNA, the CDR3 is TGCGCCAGCAGCCGAACCGGGACAGAATACAATGAGCAGTTCTTC. Translated: CASSRTGTEYNEQFF. Using reference TRBV5-1 and TRBJ2-1 for the parts outside the CDR3, the full variable domain is KAGVTQTPRYLIKTRGQQVTLSCSPISGHRSVSWYQQTPGQGLQFLFEYFSETQRNKGNFPGRFSGRQFSNSRSEMNVSTLELGDSALYLCASSRTGTEYNEQFFGPGTRLTVL.

The chain links TRBV25-1 to TRBJ2-3; D tentatively fits TRBD1 or TRBD2 (5 bases each). Germline CDR1 is MGHDK and CDR2 is SYGVNS. This CDR3 region has 15 residues. Trimming shortened V by 4 bases and J by 1 base, and 12 bases separated the two germline ends. CDR3 loop: CASSVGGAGTDTQYF. In nucleotides, the CDR3 is TGTGCCAGCAGTGTTGGGGGAGCGGGCACAGATACGCAGTATTTT. The whole variable domain, remainder taken from reference TRBV25-1 and TRBJ2-3, is EADIYQTPRYLVIGTGKKITLECSQTMGHDKMYWYQQDPGMELHLIHYSYGVNSTEKGDLSSESTVSRIRTEHFPLTLESARPSHTSQYLCASSVGGAGTDTQYFGPGTRLTVL.

The V and J genes are TRBV6-6 and TRBJ1-2, with 10 nucleotides matching TRBD1. J gave up 7 bases and V 2 bases, and 7 bases lay outside the gene matches. The CDR3 is 15 residues long. From germline, CDR1 is MNHNY and CDR2 SVGAGI (reference sequence). As DNA, the CDR3 is TGTGCCAGCAGTTACACCGGGACAGGGGAAGGTGGCTACACCTTC. Translating gives CASSYTGTGEGGYTF.

The chain links TRBV7-9 to TRBJ2-5; D is uncertain. V was clipped by 0 bases and J by 6 bases, with 2 bases between them. The CDR3 is 11 residues long. The V gene's germline CDR1 is SEHNR and CDR2 FQNEAQ (reference sequence). The CDR3 DNA reads TGTGCCAGCAGCTTAGCGAAGACCCAGTACTTC. It codes for CASSLAKTQYF.

This rearrangement joins TRBV6-6 to TRBJ2-1; weak D call: TRBD2 (6 bases). The CDR3 extends over 15 amino acids. Germline CDR1 is MNHNY and CDR2 is SVGAGI (reference sequence). Trimming removed 6 bases from V and 1 base from J, with 13 bases in between. CDR3 sequence: CASRDPRGSYNEQFF. The DNA for the CDR3 is TGTGCCAGCAGGGATCCCCGGGGGTCCTACAATGAGCAGTTCTTC.

This clone is a singleton in its sample. The V call is TRBV29-1, the J call TRBJ2-7; D is undetermined. This CDR3 spans 12 amino acids. CDR1 is SQVTM and CDR2 is ANQGSEA in the germline V gene. V was clipped by 6 bases and J by 4 bases, with 13 bases between them. The CDR3 bases are TGCAGCGTAATGCTAGGCGCTTACGAGCAGTACTTC. The encoded protein is CSVMLGAYEQYF.

The CDR3 reads CASRRQGWGSYNEQFF. CDR3 DNA: TGTGCCAGCAGACGACAGGGTTGGGGCTCCTACAATGAGCAGTTCTTC. The chain carries TRBV11-2 and TRBJ2-1; 7 bases agree with TRBD1. With V trimmed by 6 bases and J by 0 bases, 8 bases remained unmatched. CDR1 is SGHAT, CDR2 FQNNGV, per germline. CDR3 length equals 16 residues.

This clone has more than one count but fewer than ten. V is TRBV6-1 and J is TRBJ1-2; TRBD1 might be the D (5 bases). Looked up from germline, CDR1 is MNHNS and CDR2 is SASEGT. This CDR3 has 16 residues. Deletions cut 1 base from V and 7 bases from J, with 19 bases between. CDR3 sequence: CASSEDPSGTKRGYTF. As DNA, the CDR3 is TGTGCCAGCAGTGAAGACCCCTCGGGGACCAAACGTGGCTACACCTTC.

The chain joins TRBV5-5 to TRBJ1-4, with D hard to call. The CDR3 runs to 14 residues. V shed 5 bases and J shed 8 bases, with 16 bases lying between them. Germline V CDR1 and CDR2: SGHKS, YYEKEE (reference sequence). The CDR3 nucleotides are TGTGCCAGCAGTTCGGTCATTCCGGGGGAAAAACTGTTTTTT. Its protein is CASSSVIPGEKLFF. Full variable domain (missing parts from reference TRBV5-5 and TRBJ1-4): DAGVTQSPTHLIKTRGQQVTLRCSPISGHKSVSWYQQVLGQGPQFIFQYYEKEERGRGNFPDRFSARQFPNYSSELNVNALLLGDSALYLCASSSVIPGEKLFFGSGTQLSVL.

CDR3 sequence reads: CASSPTGYEKLFF. CDR3 DNA sequence: TGTGCCAGCAGCCCGACGGGATATGAAAAACTGTTTTTT. The chain recombines TRBV5-5 with TRBJ1-4, with no clear D. CDR1 and CDR2 (germline): SGHKS, YYEKEE (reference sequence). V was clipped by 4 bases and J by 6 bases, with 10 bases between them. CDR3 length: 13 amino acids.

A few counts support this clone. The chain joins TRBV2 to TRBJ1-1; 8 bases line up with TRBD1. After removal of 5 bases from V and 4 bases from J, the junction contained 6 bases not matched to a gene. The CDR3 has 14 residues. From germline, CDR1 is SNHLY and CDR2 FYNNEI. CDR3 region: CASSKDREATEAFF. Here the CDR3 DNA reads TGTGCCAGCAGTAAGGACAGGGAGGCCACTGAAGCTTTCTTT.

This clone was observed many times. The rearrangement joins TRBV2 to TRBJ2-7, with 7 positions matching TRBD2. Germline V lookup: CDR1 SNHLY, CDR2 FYNNEI. V gave up 3 bases and J gave up 3 bases; unmatched junction bases: 2. CDR3 size: 13 residues. The CDR3 nucleotides are TGTGCCAGCAGTGAGGTAGCGGGCTACGAGCAGTACTTC. Translating it yields CASSEVAGYEQYF.